The source of this TCR beta chain is a study of CD8 T cells in ankylosing spondylitis. Findings of the study overall: A motif in TCR beta, a set of fewer than ten highly homologous variants, appeared characteristic of ankylosing spondylitis blood.

TCRdb fed the 5' RACE reads into MiXCR, producing one record per CDR3 protein. The table records 150,000 or so distinct CDR3 sequences, 11% of them present only once. The V and J ends lost 4 bases and 8 bases respectively, with 17 bases between them. CDR1 GTSNPN and CDR2 SVGIG come from the germline V gene (reference sequence). This CDR3 comprises 13 residues. A remark on this clonotype: Its antigen is still unknown.

This chain links TRBV30 with TRBJ1-2; tentative D call: TRBD1 (6 bases). This TCR derives from a male donor with ankylosing spondylitis or in good health (not recorded which). The sample taken for sequencing was blood, either unsorted or a sorted T cell fraction (not recorded which). CDR3: CAWTRGQFSGYTF. In DNA, the CDR3 is TGTGCCTGGACCCGAGGACAGTTTTCGGGCTACACCTTC.